The rows below give T cell receptor beta chains drawn from one sample of a study of vaccination and CD4 T cells after COVID-19. TCRdb independently ran MiXCR on the PCR reads; one entry per CDR3 protein. The table has about 7,500 distinct CDR3 sequences, more than 35% seen once; the top ten hold about 14%. These receptors' antigens are unknown. Source material: CD4+ T cells from blood, cultured in vitro. These TCRs come from a human donor in good health. CDR3s include the opening cysteine and the closing phenylalanine or tryptophan. The D gene is left open where the match is weak. Only part of the rows carry a size: once, few, many, or a class if the clone is expanded.

DNA,CDR3,J,size,D,V
TGCGCCAGCAGCTGGGGGGACACTGAAGCTTTCTTT,CASSWGDTEAFF,TRBJ1-1,NA,NA,TRBV5-1
TGCGCCAGCAGTGCGGGACAGGACACTGAAGCTTTCTTT,CASSAGQDTEAFF,TRBJ1-1,few,TRBD1,TRBV10-1
TGTGCCAGCAGCCCTCTTTCGACAGCGAACACTGAAGCTTTCTTT,CASSPLSTANTEAFF,TRBJ1-1,few,NA,TRBV5-8
TGCAGCGTTGCTGCCAGGGGGGATCAGCCCCAGCATTTT,CSVAARGDQPQHF,TRBJ1-5,NA,TRBD1,TRBV29-1
TGTGCCAGTAGTATCCGTACCGGGGAGCTGTTTTTT,CASSIRTGELFF,TRBJ2-2,NA,NA,TRBV19
TGTGCCAGCAGCTTGGCGGGGGCCGGATGGGGCTACGAGCAGTACTTC,CASSLAGAGWGYEQYF,TRBJ2-7,NA,NA,TRBV5-4
TGCAGTGTCAGGGGTGGATCCTACAATGAGCAGTTCTTC,CSVRGGSYNEQFF,TRBJ2-1,NA,NA,TRBV20-1
TGTGCCAGCAGCAGCTTAGTTCGGAATGACTATGGCTACACCTTC,CASSSLVRNDYGYTF,TRBJ1-2,NA,NA,TRBV11-2
TGTGCCAGCAGTTTTTACCCCGATGGCGTATCACCCCTCCACTTT,CASSFYPDGVSPLHF,TRBJ1-6,few,NA,TRBV12-3/TRBV12-4
TGTGCCACCAAGAGGGACAGAAACAATGAGCAGTTCTTC,CATKRDRNNEQFF,TRBJ2-1,NA,TRBD1,TRBV2
TGTGCCACCAGCAGAGATTGGGGGGAGCTGTTTTTT,CATSRDWGELFF,TRBJ2-2,medium-sized,NA,TRBV15
TGCAGTGCTGATGGACAGGGAGACTATGGCTACACCTTC,CSADGQGDYGYTF,TRBJ1-2,NA,TRBD1,TRBV20-1
TGTGCCAGCAGTTACGGGGGCCTAAGCACAGATACGCAGTATTTT,CASSYGGLSTDTQYF,TRBJ2-3,NA,NA,TRBV6-5
TGCAGTGCTACCGGGACAGGGTATGGTCAGCCCCAGCATTTT,CSATGTGYGQPQHF,TRBJ1-5,few,TRBD1,TRBV20-1
TGTGCCTGGAGCCATCAAGAGACCCAGTACTTC,CAWSHQETQYF,TRBJ2-5,NA,NA,TRBV30
TGTGCCTGGAGTCCCAACAACTATGGCTACACCTTC,CAWSPNNYGYTF,TRBJ1-2,few,NA,TRBV30
TGCAGTGCCCCCTCAAGTCAGTCAGATACGCAGTATTTT,CSAPSSQSDTQYF,TRBJ2-3,few,NA,TRBV20-1
TGTGCCAGCAGCAACGTACAGGGGGAAGGCAATTCACCCCTCCACTTT,CASSNVQGEGNSPLHF,TRBJ1-6,NA,NA,TRBV21-1
TGTGCCAGTAGTACCCCACAGGGAGCTAACTATGGCTACACCTTC,CASSTPQGANYGYTF,TRBJ1-2,NA,NA,TRBV19
TGTGCCAGCTGTTACTCGAATCAGGGAATAAGGTCACCCCTCCACTTT,CASCYSNQGIRSPLHF,TRBJ1-6,NA,NA,TRBV6-5
TGTGCCAGCAGTAATGTGGCCCCGAACACCGGGGAGCTGTTTTTT,CASSNVAPNTGELFF,TRBJ2-2,NA,NA,TRBV6-1
TGTGCCAGCAGGGAAGATATGAACACTGAAGCTTTCTTT,CASREDMNTEAFF,TRBJ1-1,NA,NA,TRBV7-2
TGTGCCAGCAGTGCGTCCTGGGTTCATCAGCCCCAGCATTTT,CASSASWVHQPQHF,TRBJ1-5,NA,NA,TRBV6-1
TGTGCCAGCAGCCCCCATAAGTATGAGGGGGGTTCCTATAATTCACCCCTCCACTTT,CASSPHKYEGGSYNSPLHF,TRBJ1-6,NA,NA,TRBV9
TGTGCCAGTAGTATAGGGGAACAGGGTTCTGGGCCCCAGCATTTT,CASSIGEQGSGPQHF,TRBJ1-5,few,NA,TRBV19
TGTGCCAGCAGGTTAGCTAACTATGGCTACACCTTC,CASRLANYGYTF,TRBJ1-2,few,NA,TRBV5-4
TGTGCCAGCAGAGGGACAGGGGGCGTTTCACCCCTCCACTTT,CASRGTGGVSPLHF,TRBJ1-6,medium-sized,TRBD1,TRBV6-1
TGTGCCAGCTCACCAACGGCAGGAGAAGGCTACACCTTC,CASSPTAGEGYTF,TRBJ1-2,NA,NA,TRBV18
TGCAGTGCTACCAGACAGGGGGGGAAAAAACTGTTTTTT,CSATRQGGKKLFF,TRBJ1-4,NA,TRBD1,TRBV20-1
TGTGCCAGCAGCTTCGGGGGGCGGTCACCCCTCCACTTT,CASSFGGRSPLHF,TRBJ1-6,NA,NA,TRBV7-3
TGTGCCAGCAGCTTAGCCCTAAACTACCCCAATGAGCAGTTCTTC,CASSLALNYPNEQFF,TRBJ2-1,once,NA,TRBV11-2
TGTGCCAGCAGTTACTCGATCACCGCCTACGAGCAGTACTTC,CASSYSITAYEQYF,TRBJ2-7,NA,NA,TRBV6-5
TGCAGTGCTACCTCCGGGACGGACTATGGCTACACCTTC,CSATSGTDYGYTF,TRBJ1-2,once,NA,TRBV20-1
TGTGCCAGCGTAGGGGCGACGGATGGCTACACCTTC,CASVGATDGYTF,TRBJ1-2,NA,NA,TRBV6-1
TGTGCCAGCAGTGTACAGGGTTCTCATCAGCCCCAGCATTTT,CASSVQGSHQPQHF,TRBJ1-5,NA,NA,TRBV25-1
TGTGCCAGCTCAGACCCACTAGCGGGAGGGGACAATGAGCAGTTCTTC,CASSDPLAGGDNEQFF,TRBJ2-1,NA,TRBD2,TRBV18
TGTGCCAGCAGTCCCAAAGCTTTCTCGGGACAGGTATACAATGAGCAGTTCTTC,CASSPKAFSGQVYNEQFF,TRBJ2-1,NA,TRBD1,TRBV27
TGTGCCAGCAGCACCGAGTTGAGCCAAGAGACCCAGTACTTC,CASSTELSQETQYF,TRBJ2-5,NA,NA,TRBV21-1
TGTGCCAGCACCCGAAGACAGGGGGATGGCTACACCTTC,CASTRRQGDGYTF,TRBJ1-2,medium-sized,TRBD1,TRBV2
TGTGCCAGCGGCGGGACTACTAGCACAGATACGCAGTATTTT,CASGGTTSTDTQYF,TRBJ2-3,NA,TRBD2,TRBV6-1
TGTGCCAGCAATGAGGGACTAGTTAGGTACCAAGAGACCCAGTACTTC,CASNEGLVRYQETQYF,TRBJ2-5,few,TRBD2,TRBV6-1
TGTGCCTGGAGTCTCCCCTACACTGAAGCTTTCTTT,CAWSLPYTEAFF,TRBJ1-1,few,NA,TRBV30
TGCGCCAGCAGCTTGGGACAGGGGGCTGAGACCCAGTACTTC,CASSLGQGAETQYF,TRBJ2-5,NA,TRBD1,TRBV5-1